This T cell receptor beta chain was identified in a study of blood T cell repertoires in COVID-19. In its sample, this clone was seen once. The method was immunoSEQ multiplex PCR; TCRdb's version includes in-frame clones alone and lacks a portion of them. Here the sample spans about 56,000 clones, around 90% being singletons. V shed 3 bases, J shed 5 bases, and the junction held 9 bases outside the gene matches. Germline V CDR1 and CDR2: DFQATT, SNEGSKA (reference sequence). The CDR3 loop spans 15 amino acids. Sequencing was carried out using peripheral blood. The sequence was collected from a human donor in a cohort sampled during active COVID-19. The chain has TRBV20-1 and TRBJ2-3; 9 positions match TRBD1. The CDR3 here is CSASRTGEGLDTQYF. The CDR3 nucleotides are TGCAGTGCTAGTAGGACAGGGGAAGGGTTAGATACGCAGTATTTT.